This T cell receptor (beta chain) stems from a study of CD8 T cells in ankylosing spondylitis. Broader study findings: Typical of ankylosing spondylitis blood, it appeared, was a TCR beta motif of eight highly homologous variants.

This clonotype has a count of ten or more. Its antigen is not identified. A read error may account for a junction end that differs from germline. A single record per CDR3 protein comes from TCRdb applying MiXCR to the 5' RACE reads. The table shows approximately 400,000 distinct CDR3 sequences, with roughly 17% occurring only once. The CDR3 length is 14 residues. The germline gives CDR1 MGHDK, CDR2 SYGVNS. The chain employs TRBV25-1 and TRBJ2-4; D gene unclear. This clonotype was obtained from a male donor with ankylosing spondylitis. Source material: blood, either unsorted or a sorted T cell fraction (not recorded which). The CDR3 DNA reads as TGTGCCAGCAGTGAATGTACCTGGCAATCCATTAAGTACTTC. Translating gives CASSECTWQSIKYF.